This T cell receptor (beta chain) emerged from a study of cytomegalovirus exposure and HLA in healthy donors. Across the study: The 120 million or so unique TCR beta sequences, from 150 million to 200 million T cells, were found by an earlier analysis.

Overall study findings and caveats: Rarity characterized most TCR sequences, yet some public TCRs appeared in many donors. What a later analysis reportedly showed was that an Asian-associated ancestry cluster had fewer N-insertions than the 666-donor mean. For most subjects, TCR beta sequences were reported to predict HLA-A and HLA-B alleles with accuracy.

CDR3 size: 14 residues. V was shortened by 3 bases and J by 0 bases, with 8 bases between the two germline ends. Germline V gene data show CDR1 as MNHEY and CDR2 as SMNVEV (reference sequence). This clone has only a few counts. Its antigen is still unknown. Primers: 60 Vbeta forward and 13 Jbeta reverse. The assay was immunoSEQ multiplex PCR, and TCRdb's table has in-frame clones only and misses some. The data hold some 180,000 clones, with roughly 79% observed a single time. This chain uses TRBV27 with TRBJ1-1; D is ambiguous. The clonotype was recovered from a man aged 25 to 40 in good health and CMV-seronegative. The sequencing sample was made of PBMCs. The CDR3 sequence: CASSFSSLNTEAFF. DNA for the CDR3: TGTGCCAGCAGTTTTAGCAGCTTGAACACTGAAGCTTTCTTT.